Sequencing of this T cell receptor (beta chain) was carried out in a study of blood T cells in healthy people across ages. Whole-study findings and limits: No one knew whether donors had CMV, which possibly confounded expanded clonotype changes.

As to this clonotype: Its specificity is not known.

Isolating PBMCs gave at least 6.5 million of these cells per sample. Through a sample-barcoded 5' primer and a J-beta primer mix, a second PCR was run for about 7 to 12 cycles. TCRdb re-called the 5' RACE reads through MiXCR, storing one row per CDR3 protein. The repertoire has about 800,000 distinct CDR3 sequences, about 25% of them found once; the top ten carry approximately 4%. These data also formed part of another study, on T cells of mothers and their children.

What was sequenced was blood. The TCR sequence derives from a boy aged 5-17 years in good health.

The CDR3 DNA follows: TGCGCCAGCAGCCCTGGAGCCCCGGGGGCCCACTATGGCTACACCTTC. Amino acid sequence: CASSPGAPGAHYGYTF. V usage is TRBV5-1 and J usage is TRBJ1-2, with a weak D call TRBD1 (6 bases). V was shortened by 4 bases and J by 3 bases, with 19 bases between the two germline ends. The CDR3 has 16 amino acids. Germline-derived CDR1 and CDR2 are SGHRS and YFSETQ.